The clone carrying this T cell receptor (beta chain) has just a few counts. Its antigen remains unknown. The entry originates in a study of blood T cells in healthy people across ages. Per germline, CDR1 LGHDT and CDR2 YNNKEL (reference sequence). This CDR3 region has 14 residues. Between the trimmed V and J ends, which lost 0 bases and 2 bases, there was a span of 5 bases. A second PCR, run for roughly 7 to 11 cycles, used a sample-barcoded 5' primer plus a J-beta primer mix. TCRdb analysed the 5' RACE reads with MiXCR anew, one entry per CDR3 protein. The sample holds hundreds of thousands of distinct CDR3 sequences; 22% are singletons and the top ten take about 22%. Whole-study findings and limits: Greater diversity and more naive CD4+ cells were seen in long-lived donors than in aged donors.

Input material: blood. The TCR comes from a man aged 65 to 79 in good health. The chain links TRBV3-1 to TRBJ2-4; D remains unclear. DNA of the CDR3: TGTGCCAGCAGCCAAGAGCCTTCCAAAAACATTCAGTACTTC. It yields the protein CASSQEPSKNIQYF.